A single sample is the source of the 18 T cell receptor beta chains below, sequenced in a study of T cell clones after liver transplantation. Clones were sequenced by immunoSEQ multiplex PCR, and TCRdb holds only the in-frame ones, with some missing. Of some 80,000 clones in the sample, under 90% are singletons; the top ten hold 2% to 2.5%. The sample was CD4+ T cells from blood, taken around 50 months after liver transplant. Source of these receptors: a human patient who received a liver transplant. Some T cells may be transferred from the graft donor.

The rearrangement joins TRBV4-2 to TRBJ2-1; the D gene could be TRBD1 or TRBD2 (5 bases each). V was pared by 1 base and J by 4 bases, with 14 bases between. CDR3 length equals 16 residues. Germline V CDR1 and CDR2: LGHNA, YNFKEQ. The CDR3, as DNA: TGTGCCAGCAGCCAAGCCCCCGGGACGTTTTACAATGAGCAGTTCTTC. It yields the protein CASSQAPGTFYNEQFF.

The rearrangement links TRBV29-1 to TRBJ1-2; D might be TRBD1 (5 bases). Germline CDR1 is SQVTM and CDR2 is ANQGSEA. This CDR3 is built from 13 residues. The V end was cut by 4 bases, the J end by 0 bases, with 9 bases between. The CDR3 bases are TGCAGCGTTGCCCTGACAGCTAACTATGGCTACACCTTC. It translates to CSVALTANYGYTF.

This chain uses TRBV14 with TRBJ2-7; D not resolved. V was trimmed by 3 bases and J by 0 bases, leaving 12 bases between them. CDR1 and CDR2 (germline): SGHDN, FVKESK. This CDR3 is 15 amino acids long. CDR3 nucleotide sequence: TGTGCCAGCAGCCAGCGATCCGGAAGCTCCTACGAGCAGTACTTC. It codes for CASSQRSGSSYEQYF. Combining the CDR3 with reference TRBV14 and TRBJ2-7 gives the whole variable domain EAGVTQFPSHSVIEKGQTVTLRCDPISGHDNLYWYRRVMGKEIKFLLHFVKESKQDESGMPNNRFLAERTGGTYSTLKVQPAELEDSGVYFCASSQRSGSSYEQYFGPGTRLTVT.

The genes are TRBV19 and TRBJ2-1, with D possibly TRBD2 on 6 matching bases. Trimming shortened V by 6 bases and J by 8 bases, and 11 bases separated the two germline ends. CDR3 size: 12 residues. Germline V lookup: CDR1 LNHDA, CDR2 SQIVND (reference sequence). The CDR3 here is CASRSGAHEQFF. The CDR3 DNA follows: TGTGCCAGTAGGTCGGGAGCACATGAGCAGTTCTTC.

V is TRBV5-4 and J is TRBJ2-1; TRBD2 matches at 9 bases. The length of the CDR3 is 15 residues. V gave up 0 bases and J gave up 9 bases; unmatched junction bases: 7. CDR1 is SGHNT and CDR2 is YYREEE in the germline V gene (reference sequence). Here the CDR3 DNA reads TGTGCCAGCAGCTTGGGCCTAGCGGGGAGGGCTGAGCAGTTCTTC. Protein sequence: CASSLGLAGRAEQFF. The full variable domain, with the rest looked up from reference TRBV5-4 and TRBJ2-1, is ETGVTQSPTHLIKTRGQQVTLRCSSQSGHNTVSWYQQALGQGPQFIFQYYREEENGRGNFPPRFSGLQFPNYSSELNVNALELDDSALYLCASSLGLAGRAEQFFGPGTRLTVL.

V and J are TRBV2 and TRBJ2-7; 7 bases map to TRBD1. V lost 4 bases and J lost 12; bases outside the gene matches: 18. This CDR3 contains 15 residues. CDR1 SNHLY and CDR2 FYNNEI come from the germline V gene. This CDR3 is CASSAKGQSQSIRYF. In DNA, the CDR3 is TGTGCCAGCAGTGCGAAGGGACAGTCCCAGTCGATTAGGTACTTC.

The V and J genes are TRBV6-5 and TRBJ2-1, with D unresolved. With 10 bases removed from V and 0 bases from J, the gap between germline ends came to 7 bases. Germline V gene data show CDR1 as MNHEY and CDR2 as SVGAGI. The CDR3 is made up of 12 amino acids. The CDR3 region is CAIKDSYNEQFF. CDR3 sequence (DNA): TGTGCCATCAAGGACTCCTACAATGAGCAGTTCTTC.

This chain joins TRBV19 and TRBJ2-7; a weak D match, TRBD1 (5 bases). Germline V lookup: CDR1 LNHDA, CDR2 SQIVND (reference sequence). Trimming left V 2 bases short and J 5 bases short, with 19 bases between. The CDR3 is 16 residues long. CDR3 sequence (DNA): TGTGCCAGTAGTATAAGAGCAGGGCATCTCAAGGACGAGCAGTACTTC. It is translated as CASSIRAGHLKDEQYF.

The rearrangement links TRBV2 to TRBJ1-1, with TRBD1 matching over 8 bases. CDR3 size: 14 residues. V shed 7 bases and J 1 base; nucleotides not matched to a gene: 5. Germline V lookup: CDR1 SNHLY, CDR2 FYNNEI. The CDR3 nucleotides read TGTGCCAGCAAAGGACAGGGAAAGAACACTGAAGCTTTCTTT. As protein: CASKGQGKNTEAFF.

This chain connects TRBV23-1 to TRBJ1-5; perhaps TRBD1 as D (5 bases). TRBV23-1 is assigned to the ORF class and has an uncertain function. V was trimmed by 3 bases and J by 0 bases, leaving 18 bases between them. The CDR3 covers 18 residues. CDR3 nucleotides: TGCGCCAGCAGTCATTCGGACAATGACGACTATAGCAATCAGCCCCAGCATTTT. Amino acids: CASSHSDNDDYSNQPQHF.

This chain uses TRBV7-3 with TRBJ1-1, with D unclear. From germline, CDR1 is SGHTA and CDR2 FQGTGA. This CDR3 is 13 amino acids long. With 2 bases removed from V and 7 bases from J, the gap between germline ends came to 11 bases. The CDR3 sequence: CASSLETRDEAFF. The CDR3 DNA follows: TGTGCCAGCAGCTTAGAGACACGAGATGAAGCTTTCTTT.

The chain joins TRBV2 to TRBJ2-4, with no clear D. Trimming pared 1 base from V and 6 bases from J, leaving 7 bases between. The CDR3 totals 13 residues. Germline CDR1 reads SNHLY; CDR2 reads FYNNEI. The CDR3 loop reads CASSEDRTNIQYF. The CDR3 DNA is TGTGCCAGCAGTGAAGATAGGACAAACATTCAGTACTTC.

The gene calls are TRBV7-2 and TRBJ2-5; 8 bases map to TRBD1. The CDR3 has 14 amino acids. The germline V gene encodes CDR1 SGHTA and CDR2 FQGNSA. The V and J ends lost 5 bases and 4 bases, in that order; junction bases with no gene match: 6. The CDR3 sequence: CASSPTQGGETQYF. In DNA form, the CDR3 reads TGTGCCAGCAGCCCTACACAGGGGGGAGAGACCCAGTACTTC.

V and J are TRBV11-2 and TRBJ2-7; no reliable D call. Germline CDR1 reads SGHAT; CDR2 reads FQNNGV. V was clipped by 0 bases and J by 3 bases, with 12 bases between them. This CDR3 has 15 residues. The CDR3 here is CASSLDSVGSYEQYF. As DNA, the CDR3 is TGTGCCAGCAGCTTAGATTCCGTCGGCAGCTACGAGCAGTACTTC.

This chain links TRBV7-9 with TRBJ1-5; tentative D call: TRBD1 (5 bases). CDR1 is SEHNR, CDR2 FQNEAQ, per germline (reference sequence). The CDR3 runs 16 residues. V lost 5 bases and J 0 bases, leaving 14 bases between the germline ends. CDR3 protein: CASSGGTVVSNQPQHF. Here the CDR3 DNA reads TGTGCCAGCAGCGGCGGGACGGTTGTTAGCAATCAGCCCCAGCATTTT.

This chain links TRBV11-3 with TRBJ2-2; 12 nucleotides line up with TRBD2. Germline CDR1 SGHNT, CDR2 YENEEA. J was trimmed by 6 bases and V by 1 base; bases with no gene match: 0. This CDR3 spans 15 amino acids. The CDR3 bases are TGTGCCAGCAGCTTAGGACTAGCGGGAGCCGGGGAGCTGTTTTTT. Protein: CASSLGLAGAGELFF.

This sequence joins TRBV30 and TRBJ1-1; 7 bases are a match to TRBD1. This CDR3 is built from 13 residues. CDR1 and CDR2 from the germline V gene are GTSNPN and SVGIG (reference sequence). The CDR3 DNA sequence: TGTGCACTCGAAAGGGGGCAGAACACTGAAGCTTTCTTT. It translates to CALERGQNTEAFF.

The chain links TRBV19 to TRBJ2-7; weak D call: TRBD2 (6 bases). Trimming removed 5 bases from V and 4 bases from J, with 9 bases in between. Germline values: CDR1 LNHDA, CDR2 SQIVND (reference sequence). The CDR3 spans 12 residues. CDR3 sequence reads: CASSAGGYEQYF. The CDR3 bases are TGTGCCAGTAGTGCCGGGGGATACGAGCAGTACTTC. Complete variable domain (other parts from reference TRBV19 and TRBJ2-7): DGGITQSPKYLFRKEGQNVTLSCEQNLNHDAMYWYRQDPGQGLRLIYYSQIVNDFQKGDIAEGYSVSREKKESFPLTVTSAQKNPTAFYLCASSAGGYEQYFGPGTRLTVT.